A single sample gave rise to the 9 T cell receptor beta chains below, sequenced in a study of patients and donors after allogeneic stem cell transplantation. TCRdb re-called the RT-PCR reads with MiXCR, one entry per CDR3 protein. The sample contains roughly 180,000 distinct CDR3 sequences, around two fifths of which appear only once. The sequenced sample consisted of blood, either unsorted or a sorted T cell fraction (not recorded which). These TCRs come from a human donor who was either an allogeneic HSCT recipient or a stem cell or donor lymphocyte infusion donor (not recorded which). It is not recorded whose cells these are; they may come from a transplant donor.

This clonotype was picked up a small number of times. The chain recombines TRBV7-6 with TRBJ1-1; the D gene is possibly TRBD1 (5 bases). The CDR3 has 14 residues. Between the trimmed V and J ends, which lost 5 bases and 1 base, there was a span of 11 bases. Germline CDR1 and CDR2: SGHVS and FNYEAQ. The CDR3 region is CASSPWGTNTEAFF. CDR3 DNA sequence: TGTGCCAGCAGCCCCTGGGGGACGAACACTGAAGCTTTCTTT.

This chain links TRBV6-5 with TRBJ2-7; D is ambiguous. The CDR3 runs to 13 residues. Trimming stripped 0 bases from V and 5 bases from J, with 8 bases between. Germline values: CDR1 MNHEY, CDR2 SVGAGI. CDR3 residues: CASSYSSSNEQYF. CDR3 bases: TGTGCCAGCAGTTACTCGAGTAGCAACGAGCAGTACTTC.

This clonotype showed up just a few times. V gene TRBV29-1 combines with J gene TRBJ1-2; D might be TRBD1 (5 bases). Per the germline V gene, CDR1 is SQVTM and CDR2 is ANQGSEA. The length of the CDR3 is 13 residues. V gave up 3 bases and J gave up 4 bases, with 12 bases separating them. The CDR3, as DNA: TGCAGCGTTGACACCAGGGACTCCTATGGCTACACCTTC. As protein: CSVDTRDSYGYTF. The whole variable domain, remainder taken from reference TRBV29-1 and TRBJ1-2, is SAVISQKPSRDICQRGTSLTIQCQVDSQVTMMFWYRQQPGQSLTLIATANQGSEATYESGFVIDKFPISRPNLTFSTLTVSNMSPEDSSIYLCSVDTRDSYGYTFGSGTRLTVV.

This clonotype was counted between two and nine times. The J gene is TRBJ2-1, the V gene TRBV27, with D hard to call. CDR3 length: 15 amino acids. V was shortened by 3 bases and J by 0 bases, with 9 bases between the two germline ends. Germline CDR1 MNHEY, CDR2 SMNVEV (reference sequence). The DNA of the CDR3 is TGTGCCAGCAGTTTGGGCTTGAGCTCCTACAATGAGCAGTTCTTC. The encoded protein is CASSLGLSSYNEQFF.

The CDR3 DNA follows: TGTGCCAGCAGCTTATACCCAGGGAGCGTGGCTGAAGCTTTCTTT. This gives the protein CASSLYPGSVAEAFF. The rearrangement joins TRBV7-8 to TRBJ1-1; TRBD1 is a possible D gene (5 bases). Trimming took off 2 bases at V and 6 bases at J, with 16 bases between the two ends. CDR1 and CDR2 from the germline V gene are SGHVS and FQNEAQ. The CDR3 loop spans 15 amino acids.

The DNA of the CDR3 is TGTGCCAGCAGCGCAAGACTAGTTCCGAATGAGCAGTTCTTC. Encoded protein: CASSARLVPNEQFF. The rearrangement joins TRBV9 to TRBJ2-1; possible D gene TRBD2, 6 bases. Germline lookup yields CDR1 SGDLS and CDR2 YYNGEE. V shed 3 bases and J shed 7 bases, with 14 bases lying between them. The CDR3 covers 14 residues.

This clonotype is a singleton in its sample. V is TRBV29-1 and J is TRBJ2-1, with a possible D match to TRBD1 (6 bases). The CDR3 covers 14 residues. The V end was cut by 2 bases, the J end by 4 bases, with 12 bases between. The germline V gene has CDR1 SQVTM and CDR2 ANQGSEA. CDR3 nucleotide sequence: TGCAGCGTTGAACCGAGACAGGCGTACAATGAGCAGTTCTTC. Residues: CSVEPRQAYNEQFF.

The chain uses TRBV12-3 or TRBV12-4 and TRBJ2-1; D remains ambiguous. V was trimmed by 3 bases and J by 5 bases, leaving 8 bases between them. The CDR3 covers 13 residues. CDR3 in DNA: TGTGCCAGCAGTTTGAAAACAGACAATGAGCAGTTCTTC. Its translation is CASSLKTDNEQFF.

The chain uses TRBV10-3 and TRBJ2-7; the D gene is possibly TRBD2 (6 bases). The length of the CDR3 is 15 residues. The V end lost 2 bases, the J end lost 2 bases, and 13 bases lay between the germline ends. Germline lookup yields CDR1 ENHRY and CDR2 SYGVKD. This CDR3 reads CAISEDGRGAYEQYF. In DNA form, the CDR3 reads TGTGCCATCAGTGAGGACGGGAGAGGAGCCTACGAGCAGTACTTC.